The 14 T cell receptor beta chains in this list originate from one sample, sequenced in a study of CD8+ T cells in alopecia areata. TCR sequencing used cDNA made by reverse transcription of extracted RNA. Assay used: immunoSEQ multiplex PCR; TCRdb lists only in-frame clones, some missing. In the table there are about 150,000 clones, roughly 61% of which are singletons. The specimen was CD4+ T cells sorted from blood, collected at week 0. All receptors come from a human donor with alopecia areata.

V is TRBV15 and J is TRBJ1-5; maybe TRBD1 (6 bases). This CDR3 is 15 amino acids long. Trimming took off 1 base at V and 1 base at J, with 8 bases between the two ends. The germline gives CDR1 LNHNV, CDR2 YYDKDF (reference sequence). The CDR3 nucleotides read TGTGCCACCAGCAGAGTCGGGGGCAGCAATCAGCCCCAGCATTTT. Protein sequence: CATSRVGGSNQPQHF.

This rearrangement joins TRBV15 to TRBJ2-5; D is undetermined. The germline V gene has CDR1 LNHNV and CDR2 YYDKDF (reference sequence). The CDR3 consists of 14 residues. V dropped 0 bases and J dropped 3 bases, with 8 bases sitting between them. The chain's CDR3 is CATSRDKAKETQYF. For the CDR3, the DNA is TGTGCCACCAGCAGAGATAAAGCAAAAGAGACCCAGTACTTC. The full variable domain, rest sourced from reference TRBV15 and TRBJ2-5, is DAMVIQNPRYQVTQFGKPVTLSCSQTLNHNVMYWYQQKSSQAPKLLFHYYDKDFNNEADTPDNFQSRRPNTSFCFLDIRSPGLGDTAMYLCATSRDKAKETQYFGPGTRLLVL.

V and J are TRBV6-6 and TRBJ1-1; TRBD1 might be the D (5 bases). V shed 2 bases and J shed 0 bases, with 7 bases lying between them. This CDR3 contains 14 residues. Looked up from germline, CDR1 is MNHNY and CDR2 is SVGAGI (reference sequence). Written as DNA, the CDR3 is TGTGCCAGCAGTTACGACAGCTTGAACACTGAAGCTTTCTTT. Encoded protein: CASSYDSLNTEAFF.

V and J are TRBV2 and TRBJ1-4, with 9 bases fitting TRBD1. Germline V gene lookup returns CDR1 SNHLY and CDR2 FYNNEI. Trimming cost V 7 bases and J 5 bases; bases outside gene matches: 2. The CDR3 contains 13 residues. CDR3 bases: TGTGCCAGCACGGGACAGGGAAATGAAAAACTGTTTTTT. Translating gives CASTGQGNEKLFF.

This clone has only a few counts. The chain recombines TRBV10-3 with TRBJ2-4, with TRBD1 as a possible D gene (6 bases). Germline values: CDR1 ENHRY, CDR2 SYGVKD. Trimming removed 10 bases at V and 0 bases at J, with 13 bases between. The CDR3 has 14 residues. The CDR3 DNA is TGTGCCAGCAACAGGGCCGTAGCCAAAAACATTCAGTACTTC. It encodes CASNRAVAKNIQYF.

CDR3 sequence (DNA): TGTGCCTGCCCCCGGGGACTAGCGGGGTTCGGGTACAATGAGCAGTTCTTC. Amino acids: CACPRGLAGFGYNEQFF. The J gene is TRBJ2-1, the V gene TRBV30, with 13 positions matching TRBD2. The CDR3 covers 17 residues. Per germline, CDR1 GTSNPN and CDR2 SVGIG (reference sequence). V gave up 6 bases and J gave up 4 bases; unmatched junction bases: 12.

J is TRBJ2-5 and V is TRBV5-1; D not resolved. Germline CDR1 SGHRS, CDR2 YFSETQ. The CDR3 runs 15 residues. The V and J ends lost 0 bases and 5 bases respectively, with 14 bases between them. The CDR3 DNA follows: TGCGCCAGCAGCTTGGCCCCGGCCATCGGCGAGACCCAGTACTTC. Translation gives CASSLAPAIGETQYF.

The rearrangement links TRBV5-1 to TRBJ2-7; D gene ambiguous. V lost 3 bases and J lost 3, with 10 bases in between. The CDR3 length is 13 residues. Germline V lookup: CDR1 SGHRS, CDR2 YFSETQ. CDR3 in amino acids: CASSSRVGYEQYF. The DNA of the CDR3 is TGCGCCAGCAGCTCCCGGGTCGGCTACGAGCAGTACTTC.

The J gene is TRBJ2-6, the V gene TRBV5-1; D remains unclear. CDR1 is SGHRS, CDR2 YFSETQ, per germline. The ends were cut back, 0 bases at V and 3 bases at J, with 10 bases in the middle. The length of the CDR3 is 16 residues. CDR3 nucleotide sequence: TGCGCCAGCAGCTTGGGGCAGAAGGTTGGGGCCAACGTCCTGACTTTC. Its translation: CASSLGQKVGANVLTF.

This clone was seen a few times. The chain carries TRBV19 and TRBJ2-2, with 13 bases identical to TRBD2. This CDR3 region has 16 residues. The ends lost 9 bases at V and 2 bases at J; junction bases unmatched: 6. Germline lookup yields CDR1 LNHDA and CDR2 SQIVND (reference sequence). The DNA of the CDR3 is TGTGCCAGCTGGGGACTAGCGGGGCCTAACACCGGGGAGCTGTTTTTT. Translation: CASWGLAGPNTGELFF.

This clone was detected once. The gene calls are TRBV6-6 and TRBJ1-5; possible D gene TRBD1, 6 bases. CDR1 and CDR2 from the germline V gene are MNHNY and SVGAGI (reference sequence). CDR3 length: 13 amino acids. Trimming left V 6 bases short and J 6 bases short, with 12 bases between. The CDR3 DNA follows: TGTGCCAGCAGGGCACAGGGTAGTCAGCCCCAGCATTTT. Translation: CASRAQGSQPQHF.

V gene TRBV7-9 combines with J gene TRBJ2-3; 10 nucleotides agree with TRBD1. Trimming removed 7 bases from V and 1 base from J; junction bases left unmatched: 5. There are 15 residues in the CDR3. Germline lookup yields CDR1 SEHNR and CDR2 FQNEAQ (reference sequence). The CDR3 region has the DNA TGTGCCAGCACCCAGACAGGGGGCCGCACAGATACGCAGTATTTT. This encodes CASTQTGGRTDTQYF. Full variable domain (missing parts from reference TRBV7-9 and TRBJ2-3): DTGVSQNPRHKITKRGQNVTFRCDPISEHNRLYWYRQTLGQGPEFLTYFQNEAQLEKSRLLSDRFSAERPKGSFSTLEIQRTEQGDSAMYLCASTQTGGRTDTQYFGPGTRLTVL.

V and J are TRBV27 and TRBJ2-3; perhaps D is TRBD1 or TRBD2 (6 bases each). V shed 6 bases and J shed 6 bases, with 16 bases lying between them. The germline V gene encodes CDR1 MNHEY and CDR2 SMNVEV (reference sequence). This CDR3 comprises 14 residues. The CDR3 coding sequence is TGTGCCAGCAGACTCAACTGGGGGGCCGATACGCAGTATTTT. It translates to CASRLNWGADTQYF.

This sequence joins TRBV4-3 and TRBJ1-6; D remains unclear. The CDR3 extends over 13 amino acids. Trimming left V 0 bases short and J 7 bases short, with 4 bases between. CDR1 is LGHNA, CDR2 YSLEER, per germline. In nucleotides, the CDR3 is TGCGCCAGCAGCCAAGATGGGAATTCACCCCTCCACTTT. This encodes CASSQDGNSPLHF.